The 5 T cell receptor beta chains given below trace back to one sample, sequenced in a study of CD8 T cells in ankylosing spondylitis. MiXCR, run by TCRdb on the 5' RACE reads, gives a single entry per CDR3 protein. The sample lists 160,000 or so distinct CDR3 sequences; around a tenth were seen once. Specimen: blood, either unsorted or a sorted T cell fraction (not recorded which). These receptors were collected from a female donor with ankylosing spondylitis or in good health (not recorded which).

This sequence joins TRBV29-1 and TRBJ2-7; possibly TRBD1 for D (6 bases). This CDR3 comprises 12 residues. V was trimmed by 0 bases and J by 9 bases, leaving 12 bases between them. CDR1 and CDR2 from the germline V gene are SQVTM and ANQGSEA. DNA of the CDR3: TGCAGCGTTGAAGACAGACAGGCCGGGCAGTACTTC. It is translated as CSVEDRQAGQYF.

This clonotype was seen a handful of times. The rearrangement joins TRBV24-1 to TRBJ2-7; D is tentatively TRBD1 or TRBD2 (5 bases each). This CDR3 spans 14 amino acids. V was trimmed by 1 base and J by 5 bases, leaving 11 bases between them. Per germline, CDR1 KGHDR and CDR2 SFDVKD. CDR3 in DNA: TGTGCCACCAGTGATTTAAAACTAGGGGACGAGCAGTACTTC. This encodes CATSDLKLGDEQYF.

The table lists this clonotype with many counts. The chain joins TRBV20-1 to TRBJ2-7; D tentatively reads TRBD1 or TRBD2 (5 bases each). Germline V gene sequence: CDR1 DFQATT, CDR2 SNEGSKA (reference sequence). This CDR3 contains 13 residues. Trimming stripped 1 base from V and 4 bases from J, with 11 bases between. In DNA, the CDR3 is TGCAGTGCTAGAGTTAGCTGGGGGTACGAGCAGTACTTC. This encodes CSARVSWGYEQYF.

This clonotype was counted at least ten times. V and J are TRBV27 and TRBJ2-1; D gene ambiguous. Deletions cut 6 bases from V and 8 bases from J, with 11 bases between. This CDR3 region has 12 residues. CDR1 is MNHEY and CDR2 is SMNVEV in the germline V gene (reference sequence). The CDR3 is CASSHLNYEQFF. CDR3 bases: TGTGCCAGCAGCCATTTGAATTATGAGCAGTTCTTC.

This clonotype was seen a handful of times. This chain joins TRBV30 and TRBJ2-3; possible D gene TRBD1, 6 bases. The V gene lost 0 bases and the J gene lost 2 bases, with 15 bases spanning the gap. From germline, CDR1 is GTSNPN and CDR2 SVGIG (reference sequence). This CDR3 is built from 16 residues. CDR3 DNA: TGTGCCTGGAGTGTCGGGACACACCATTTCACAGATACGCAGTATTTT. Amino acid sequence: CAWSVGTHHFTDTQYF.